The 20 T cell receptor beta chains reported below all come from one sample, sequenced in a study of vaccination and CD4 T cells after COVID-19. Oncomine TCR Beta short-read sequencing was applied to DNA from cultured CD4+ T cells. Via MiXCR, TCRdb re-called the PCR reads, giving one row per CDR3 protein. The sample has several thousand distinct CDR3 sequences, roughly 77% seen once; the top ten hold under 35%. These receptors are not linked to any known antigen. Sample treatment: roughly 11-day PBMC culture with coronavirus spike peptide pools or control peptides (ViraFEST assay). Sequenced material: CD4+ T cells from blood, cultured in vitro. These receptors were taken from a human donor who had recovered from COVID-19.

This chain connects TRBV20-1 to TRBJ1-2; 12 nucleotides match TRBD1. Germline trimming cut 5 bases from V and 7 bases from J; bases unmatched to any gene: 5. This CDR3 has 13 residues. CDR1 and CDR2 (germline): DFQATT, SNEGSKA (reference sequence). CDR3 in amino acids: CSASGTGGSGYTF. Here the CDR3 DNA reads TGCAGTGCTTCCGGGACAGGGGGCAGTGGCTACACCTTC.

V gene TRBV6-1 combines with J gene TRBJ1-2; no reliable D call. Trimming took off 8 bases at V and 1 base at J, with 17 bases between the two ends. Germline lookup yields CDR1 MNHNS and CDR2 SASEGT. The CDR3 extends over 15 amino acids. The CDR3 region has the DNA TGTGCCAGCTCCCAAATTGGCGGATATAACTATGGCTACACCTTC. Its translation is CASSQIGGYNYGYTF.

This clonotype has more than one count but fewer than ten. J is TRBJ1-5 and V is TRBV19; 7 nucleotides match TRBD1. The germline V gene has CDR1 LNHDA and CDR2 SQIVND (reference sequence). The ends lost 8 bases at V and 5 bases at J; junction bases unmatched: 9. The CDR3 contains 14 residues. Here the CDR3 DNA reads TGTGCCAGTCGGTTAGCAGGGGGTGATCAGCCCCAGCATTTT. It encodes CASRLAGGDQPQHF.

This rearrangement joins TRBV29-1 to TRBJ2-5, with 7 bases fitting TRBD1. CDR1 and CDR2 (germline): SQVTM, ANQGSEA. Losses at the gene ends were 4 bases for V and 5 bases for J; bases not matched to a gene: 1. This CDR3 is built from 11 residues. CDR3 amino acids: CSVGRGETQYF. The CDR3 nucleotides are TGCAGCGTTGGCAGGGGGGAGACCCAGTACTTC.

This sequence joins TRBV2 and TRBJ2-3, with TRBD2 matching over 8 bases. Per germline, CDR1 SNHLY and CDR2 FYNNEI. The CDR3 contains 14 residues. V was clipped by 7 bases and J by 1 base; unmatched bases: 4. Here the CDR3 DNA reads TGTGCCAGCATTACGCGGGGGGGCACAGATACGCAGTATTTT. Encoded protein: CASITRGGTDTQYF.

The chain is built from TRBV6-1 and TRBJ1-5; perhaps TRBD1 as D (6 bases). CDR1 is MNHNS, CDR2 SASEGT, per germline. V was clipped by 10 bases and J by 2 bases, with 21 bases between them. The CDR3 loop spans 16 amino acids. The CDR3 spells CATTIRGAPGNQPQHF. The CDR3 region has the DNA TGTGCCACGACAATCCGGGGGGCCCCTGGCAATCAGCCCCAGCATTTT.

This rearrangement joins TRBV7-3 to TRBJ1-1; TRBD1 matches 12 bases. The J segment lost 4 bases and the V segment lost 5 bases, leaving 8 bases of the junction unmatched. Germline loops: CDR1 SGHTA, CDR2 FQGTGA. The CDR3 runs to 16 residues. The CDR3 is CASSQGTGGRGTEAFF. The DNA of the CDR3 is TGTGCCAGCAGCCAGGGGACAGGGGGCAGAGGCACTGAAGCTTTCTTT.

The table lists this clonotype with a few counts. The chain is built from TRBV28 and TRBJ1-2; D ambiguous. Trimming shortened V by 6 bases and J by 4 bases, and 9 bases separated the two germline ends. CDR1 is MDHEN, CDR2 SYDVKM, per germline. This CDR3 has 12 amino acids. CDR3 DNA: TGTGCCAGCAGGTGGGGTGGCTATGGCTACACCTTC. Translated: CASRWGGYGYTF.

The V call is TRBV2, the J call TRBJ1-4; TRBD1 matches at 8 bases. CDR3 length: 15 residues. V lost 7 bases, J lost 0 bases, and 4 bases stayed unmatched. Germline loops: CDR1 SNHLY, CDR2 FYNNEI. The CDR3 sequence: CASNGQGSTNEKLFF. The CDR3, as DNA: TGTGCCAGCAATGGACAGGGATCAACTAATGAAAAACTGTTTTTT. Variable domain in full (rest from reference TRBV2 and TRBJ1-4): EPEVTQTPSHQVTQMGQEVILRCVPISNHLYFYWYRQILGQKVEFLVSFYNNEISEKSEIFDDQFSVERPDGSNFTLKIRSTKLEDSAMYFCASNGQGSTNEKLFFGSGTQLSVL.

The chain employs TRBV7-8 and TRBJ2-2; a weak D match, TRBD1 (6 bases). The CDR3 sequence is 12 residues long. In germline, CDR1 is SGHVS, CDR2 FQNEAQ. The V end was cut by 5 bases, the J end by 11 bases, with 12 bases between. The chain's CDR3 is CASSPQQGELFF. CDR3 nucleotides: TGTGCCAGCAGCCCCCAACAGGGTGAGCTGTTTTTT.

Points on this clonotype: At one end, the junction sequence differs from germline, possibly due to a read error. The chain recombines TRBV18 with TRBJ1-5; unclear D gene. CDR1 and CDR2 from the germline V gene are KGHSH and LQKENI. The CDR3 runs to 13 residues. CDR3 nucleotides: TGTGCCAACTCACTCGGACGGAATCAGCCCCAGCATTTT. Amino acid sequence: CANSLGRNQPQHF.

This clonotype was picked up a small number of times. The J gene is TRBJ2-3, the V gene TRBV9; no definite D call. Germline CDR1 and CDR2: SGDLS and YYNGEE. V lost 4 bases, J lost 2 bases, and 8 bases lay in between. The CDR3 is 13 residues long. CDR3 protein: CASSQGSTDTQYF. The CDR3 nucleotides read TGTGCCAGCAGCCAAGGGTCCACAGATACGCAGTATTTT.

The V and J genes are TRBV10-1 and TRBJ2-1, with D perhaps being TRBD1 or TRBD2 (5 bases each). Trimming removed 2 bases at V and 0 bases at J, with 8 bases between. The CDR3 loop spans 15 amino acids. The V gene's germline CDR1 is WNHNN and CDR2 SYGVQD (reference sequence). CDR3 sequence (DNA): TGCGCCAGCAGTGAGGGGACCCCCTCCTACAATGAGCAGTTCTTC. Its translation: CASSEGTPSYNEQFF.

This clonotype is labeled medium-sized (0.01 to 0.1%). The V gene is TRBV6-4, the J gene TRBJ2-2; unclear D gene. Germline V CDR1 and CDR2: MRHNA, SNTAGT. V was pared by 5 bases and J by 1 base, with 8 bases between. The CDR3 extends over 14 amino acids. CDR3 protein: CASSRMGNTGELFF. CDR3 coding DNA: TGTGCCAGCAGTAGGATGGGGAACACCGGGGAGCTGTTTTTT.

The chain has TRBV4-2 and TRBJ2-3; D unclear. The CDR3 runs 16 residues. Per the germline V gene, CDR1 is LGHNA and CDR2 is YNFKEQ. Trimming shortened V by 1 base and J by 2 bases, and 13 bases separated the two germline ends. CDR3 in DNA: TGTGCCAGCAGCCAAGTACCCCTGGGAATCACAGATACGCAGTATTTT. It translates to CASSQVPLGITDTQYF.

The chain employs TRBV20-1 and TRBJ1-5; a possible D gene is TRBD1 (5 bases). Looked up from germline, CDR1 is DFQATT and CDR2 is SNEGSKA (reference sequence). Trimming stripped 5 bases from V and 0 bases from J, with 14 bases between. The CDR3 extends over 15 amino acids. CDR3 in DNA: TGCAGTGCTCTTATGGAGGGGTATAGCAATCAGCCCCAGCATTTT. This encodes CSALMEGYSNQPQHF.

This chain connects TRBV20-1 to TRBJ2-3; D is unresolved. This CDR3 has 13 residues. In germline, CDR1 is DFQATT, CDR2 SNEGSKA (reference sequence). CDR3 protein: CSYSLSSTDTQYF. For the CDR3, the DNA is TGCAGCTATTCTTTGTCTAGCACAGATACGCAGTATTTT.

This chain links TRBV10-1 with TRBJ1-2; unclear D gene. Germline V lookup: CDR1 WNHNN, CDR2 SYGVQD (reference sequence). Trimming removed 0 bases from V and 5 bases from J, with 4 bases in between. CDR3 size: 12 residues. The CDR3 DNA follows: TGCGCCAGCAGTGAGTCGGAGTATGGCTACACCTTC. Translated: CASSESEYGYTF.

V and J are TRBV30 and TRBJ1-6, with D uncertain. CDR1 and CDR2 (germline): GTSNPN, SVGIG (reference sequence). The CDR3 extends over 13 amino acids. V was shortened by 4 bases and J by 3 bases, with 7 bases between the two germline ends. CDR3 DNA sequence: TGTGCCTGGAAGAGGGACTATAATTCACCCCTCCACTTT. This gives the protein CAWKRDYNSPLHF.

The V call is TRBV12-3 or TRBV12-4, the J call TRBJ1-3; D call uncertain. The CDR3 spans 17 residues. Trimming cost V 7 bases and J 0 bases, with 19 bases left between them. CDR3 amino acids: CASNFESWSSSGNTIYF. For the CDR3, the DNA is TGTGCCAGCAACTTCGAGTCGTGGTCTTCCTCTGGAAACACCATATATTTT.